This T cell receptor beta chain was observed in a study of T cell changes during pregnancy in multiple sclerosis. V shed 6 bases, J shed 1 base, and the junction held 0 bases outside the gene matches. The CDR3 covers 13 residues. CDR1 ENHRY and CDR2 SYGVKD come from the germline V gene. Sequencing was performed with immunoSEQ multiplex PCR; in TCRdb, only in-frame clones are kept and a portion is missing. The sample has about 64,000 clones, around 96% seen once. The sequence was obtained from a female donor with multiple sclerosis, enrolled in a pregnancy study. This chain uses TRBV10-3 with TRBJ1-1, with 9 bases identical to TRBD1. Material: CD8+ T cells from peripheral blood mononuclear cells, obtained after pregnancy. The CDR3 protein is CAIRGQGNTEAFF. In nucleotides, the CDR3 is TGTGCCATCAGGGGACAGGGGAACACTGAAGCTTTCTTT.